This TCR beta chain was recovered during a study of type 1 regulatory T cells. As for the study in general: T-allo10 is an in vitro-generated, Tr1-enriched CD4 T cell product specific for alloantigen.

TCRdb passed the reads through MiXCR, listing each CDR3 protein once. This sample yields just over 14,000 distinct CDR3 sequences, of which approximately 15% are seen a single time; about 16% belongs to the top ten. Germline CDR1 and CDR2: SGHRS and YFSETQ. V gave up 4 bases and J gave up 5 bases, with 13 bases separating them. The CDR3 has 15 residues. This clonotype was found many times. Its antigen is not known. This clonotype was sampled from a human donor in good health. The chain has TRBV5-1 and TRBJ1-6; possible D gene TRBD1, 6 bases. The specimen sequenced was cultured T cells, either the whole culture or a sorted T cell fraction (not recorded which). For the CDR3, the DNA is TGCGCCAGCAGCCGGGAACAGGGTGATAATTCACCCCTCCACTTT. Its protein product is CASSREQGDNSPLHF.